This T cell receptor beta chain was sequenced for a study of T cell responses to AZD1222 COVID-19 vaccine. Assay used: immunoSEQ multiplex PCR; TCRdb lists only in-frame clones, some missing. The table includes 150,000 to 200,000 clones, 85% to 95% detected once. Germline V gene lookup returns CDR1 SEHNR and CDR2 FQNEAQ (reference sequence). V lost 1 base to trimming and J lost 0 bases; unmatched junction nucleotides: 4. The CDR3 spans 17 residues. Overall study findings and caveats: A reported finding is that nearly half of spike-specific TCRs target unmutated variant regions. With two AZD1222 doses given, Spike-specific TCR breadth and depth both rose. Sampling captured repertoires only after the peak T cell response. A mostly white British donor set with more females was recruited, and clonal diversity was possibly underestimated.

About this clone: The antigen is undetermined.

The material was peripheral blood, obtained on day 0 of AZD1222 vaccination. The clonotype comes from an adult in good health. The chain recombines TRBV7-9 with TRBJ2-4; TRBD1 matches at 9 bases. CDR3: CASSLVGTGLAKNIQYF. The CDR3 nucleotides are TGTGCCAGCAGCTTAGTGGGGACAGGGCTAGCCAAAAACATTCAGTACTTC.